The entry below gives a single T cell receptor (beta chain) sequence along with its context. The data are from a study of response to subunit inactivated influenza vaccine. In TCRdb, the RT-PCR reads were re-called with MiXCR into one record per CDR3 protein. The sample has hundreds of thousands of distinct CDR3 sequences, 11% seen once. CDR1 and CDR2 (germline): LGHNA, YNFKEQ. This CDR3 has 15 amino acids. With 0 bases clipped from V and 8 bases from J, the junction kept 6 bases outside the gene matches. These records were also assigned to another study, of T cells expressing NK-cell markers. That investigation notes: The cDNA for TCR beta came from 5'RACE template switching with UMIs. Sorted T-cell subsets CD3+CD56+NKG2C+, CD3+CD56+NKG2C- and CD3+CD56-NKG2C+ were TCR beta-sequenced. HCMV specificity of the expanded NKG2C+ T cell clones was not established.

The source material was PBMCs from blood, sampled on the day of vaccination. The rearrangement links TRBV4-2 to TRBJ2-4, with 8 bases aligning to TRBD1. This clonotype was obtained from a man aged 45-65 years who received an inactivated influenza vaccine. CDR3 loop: CASSQDPQQGDIQYF. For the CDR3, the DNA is TGTGCCAGCAGCCAAGATCCCCAACAGGGGGACATTCAGTACTTC.